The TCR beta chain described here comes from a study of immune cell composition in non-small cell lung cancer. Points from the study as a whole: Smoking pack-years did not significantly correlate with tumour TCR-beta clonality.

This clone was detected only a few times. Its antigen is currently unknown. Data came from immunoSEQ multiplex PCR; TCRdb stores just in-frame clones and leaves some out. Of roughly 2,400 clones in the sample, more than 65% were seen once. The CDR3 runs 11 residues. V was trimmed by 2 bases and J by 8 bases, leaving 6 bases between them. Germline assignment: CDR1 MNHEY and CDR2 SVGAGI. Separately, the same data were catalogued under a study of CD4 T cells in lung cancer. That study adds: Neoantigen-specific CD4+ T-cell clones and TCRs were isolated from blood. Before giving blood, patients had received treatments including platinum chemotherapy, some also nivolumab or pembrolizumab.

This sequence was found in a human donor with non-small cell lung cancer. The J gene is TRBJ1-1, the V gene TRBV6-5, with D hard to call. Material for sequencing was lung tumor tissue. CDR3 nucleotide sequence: TGTGCCAGCAGTTACGGCCAGGAAGCTTTCTTT. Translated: CASSYGQEAFF.